Below, one T cell receptor beta chain is given with its context. Its antigen is unknown. This specimen belongs to a study of circulating CD8 cells and anti-PD-1 response in melanoma. Broader study findings: Diversity ranked highest in DNEG and lowest in TIGIT subsets. At M1, fewer than 7.5% of TRB clonotypes appeared in multiple subsets.

CDR1 LNHDA and CDR2 SQIVND come from the germline V gene (reference sequence). This CDR3 has 15 amino acids. The V end lost 4 bases, the J end lost 1 base, and 11 bases lay between the germline ends. TCR libraries were prepared from around 14 ng of total RNA with the QIAseq Immune Repertoire TCR panel. A single record per CDR3 protein comes from TCRdb applying MiXCR to the reads. Among over 1,500 distinct CDR3 sequences listed, 7.4% were seen once. Live CD3+CD8+TCRalphabeta+ cells were sorted into four subsets by PD-1 and/or TIGIT. The sequences come from CD8+ T cells from PBMCs, collected at baseline or after one month of anti-PD-1 therapy (not recorded which). The receptor's source is a human donor with melanoma. The chain recombines TRBV19 with TRBJ2-1, with TRBD2 as a possible D gene (6 bases). Here the CDR3 reads CASSSGDRSYNEQFF. CDR3 DNA sequence: TGTGCCAGTAGTAGCGGGGATAGGTCCTACAATGAGCAGTTCTTC.